These T cell receptor beta chains were read from a single sample in a study of CD8 T cells in Susac syndrome. TCRdb re-derived calls from the immunoSEQ multiplex PCR reads in MiXCR, one entry per CDR3 protein. In the table there are approximately 71,000 distinct CDR3 sequences, over 90% of which are singletons. Sequenced input: CD4+ T cells from PBMCs. The receptors were sampled from a human donor with multiple sclerosis. Both conserved end residues are part of each CDR3. A D gene is named only where the DNA matches it firmly. Clone size is shown for a subset of rows, as once, few, many or a class of expanded clone.

.	TRBV4-1	TRBJ2-7	TRBD1	TGCGCCAGCAGCTTCCTGACAGGGGGATTTTACGAGCAGTACTTC	CASSFLTGGFYEQYF
.	TRBV29-1	TRBJ2-3	TRBD2	TGCAGCGCCTCGACTAGCGGGGACACAGATACGCAGTATTTT	CSASTSGDTDTQYF
.	TRBV6-1	TRBJ2-3	TRBD2	TGTGCCAGCAGAACGGACGGGGGGTGGGGCACAGATACGCAGTATTTT	CASRTDGGWGTDTQYF
.	TRBV6-6	TRBJ1-1	.	TGTGCCAGCCGCGTCGGGGGAGAAGGCACTGAAGCTTTCTTT	CASRVGGEGTEAFF
.	TRBV12-3/TRBV12-4	TRBJ2-2	TRBD1	TGTGCCAGCAGTTACAAATTCCAGGGGGCGGGCACCGGGGAGCTGTTTTTT	CASSYKFQGAGTGELFF
few	TRBV14	TRBJ2-6	.	TGTGCCAGCAGCCAAGTGAACTCTGGGGCCAACGTCCTGACTTTC	CASSQVNSGANVLTF
.	TRBV6-6	TRBJ2-1	.	TGTGCCAGCAAACCACGGGCGGATTACAATGAGCAGTTCTTC	CASKPRADYNEQFF
.	TRBV30	TRBJ1-1	.	TGTGCCTGGAGTACGGGGACTCGGGGTGCGGAGGCTTTCTTT	CAWSTGTRGAEAFF
once	TRBV12-3/TRBV12-4	TRBJ1-6	TRBD1	TGTGCCAGCACCGGGACAGGGGCAAAATCACCCCTCCACTTT	CASTGTGAKSPLHF
.	TRBV7-9	TRBJ1-1	.	TGTGCCAGCAGCTTAGGATGGGGTACGAACACTGAAGCTTTCTTT	CASSLGWGTNTEAFF
.	TRBV24-1	TRBJ2-1	TRBD2	TGTGCCACCAGTGACTGGACTAGCGGGAAAGGCGATGAGCAGTTCTTC	CATSDWTSGKGDEQFF
.	TRBV4-1	TRBJ1-3	TRBD1	TGCGCCAGCAGCCAGCAGGGGGCCGAAGGAAACACCATATATTTT	CASSQQGAEGNTIYF
.	TRBV12-3/TRBV12-4	TRBJ2-3	TRBD2	TGTGCCAGCAGTTTTGGACTAGCTGCTACAGATACGCAGTATTTT	CASSFGLAATDTQYF